This TCR beta chain was sequenced in a study of blood T cell repertoires in COVID-19. For the study at large: The United States, Italy and Spain provided the acute and convalescent COVID-19 samples. T cells, B-cell-depleted T cells, or PBMCs supplied cDNA or gDNA.

V lost 0 bases to trimming and J lost 0 bases, with 5 bases between them. The CDR3 has 14 amino acids. In germline, CDR1 is SGHTS, CDR2 YDEGEE. The data were produced by immunoSEQ multiplex PCR, yet TCRdb's version contains in-frame clones alone and is incomplete. The repertoire holds tens of thousands of clones, with 74% as singletons. The sample was peripheral blood. The chain recombines TRBV5-8 with TRBJ2-3; D remains unclear. The receptor's source is a man in his 70s with COVID-19, enrolled during active disease. The CDR3 sequence is CASSLAPSTDTQYF. CDR3 nucleotide sequence: TGTGCCAGCAGCTTGGCCCCTAGCACAGATACGCAGTATTTT.